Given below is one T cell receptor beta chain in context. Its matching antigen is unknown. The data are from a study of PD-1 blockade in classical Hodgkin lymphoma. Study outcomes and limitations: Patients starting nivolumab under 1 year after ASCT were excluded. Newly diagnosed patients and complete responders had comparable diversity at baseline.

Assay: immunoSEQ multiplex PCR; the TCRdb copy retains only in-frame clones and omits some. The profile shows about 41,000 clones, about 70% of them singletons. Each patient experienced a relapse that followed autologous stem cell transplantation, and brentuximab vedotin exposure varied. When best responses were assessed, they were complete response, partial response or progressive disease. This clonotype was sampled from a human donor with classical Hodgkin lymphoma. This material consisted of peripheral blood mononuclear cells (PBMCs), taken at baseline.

The CDR3 sequence is CASSPRNTEAFF. DNA of the CDR3: TGTGCCAGCAGCCCAAGAAACACTGAAGCTTTCTTT. The chain links TRBV5-4 to TRBJ1-1; D unresolved. Trimming removed 4 bases from V and 2 bases from J, with 6 bases in between. The CDR3 consists of 12 residues. From germline, CDR1 is SGHNT and CDR2 YYREEE (reference sequence). Filled out from reference TRBV5-4 and TRBJ1-1, the complete variable domain reads ETGVTQSPTHLIKTRGQQVTLRCSSQSGHNTVSWYQQALGQGPQFIFQYYREEENGRGNFPPRFSGLQFPNYSSELNVNALELDDSALYLCASSPRNTEAFFGQGTRLTVV.